The 23 T cell receptor beta chains reported below all come from one sample, sequenced in a study of T cell clusters in autoimmune cytopenias. One tube held mixed TRB-A and TRB-B primer pools for touch-down PCR. TCRdb re-called the multiplex PCR reads and catalogs CDR3 proteins one per entry, DNA excluded. The repertoire table contains thousands of distinct CDR3 sequences. Each sample's input was around 270 ng genomic DNA, roughly 40,000 genome equivalents. These data were also reused for a study on T cell repertoires in aging, cancer and after chemotherapy.

The sequenced sample consisted of peripheral blood. The receptors here all came from a human donor in good health.

The chain recombines TRBV6-5 with TRBJ2-7; TCRdb's assignment of TRBD1 cannot be checked, as there is no DNA. The CDR3 covers 11 residues. The V gene's germline CDR1 is MNHEY and CDR2 SVGAGI. This CDR3 reads CASGGLYEQYF.

The chain uses TRBV19 and TRBJ2-2; TCRdb's D call of TRBD1 is untestable without DNA. From germline, CDR1 is LNHDA and CDR2 SQIVND (reference sequence). The CDR3 has 17 residues. CDR3 region: CASSRPGQGVNTGELFF.

The chain joins TRBV4-3 to TRBJ1-1. CDR1 LGHNA and CDR2 YSLEER come from the germline V gene. The CDR3 covers 13 residues. CDR3 protein: CASSQDTSTEAFF.

The genes are TRBV5-1 and TRBJ1-1. The CDR3 loop spans 13 amino acids. Germline V gives CDR1 SGHRS, CDR2 YFSETQ. The CDR3 region is CASSAQLNTEAFF.

The V and J genes are TRBV6-1 and TRBJ1-5; TCRdb lists TRBD1, though no DNA is available to test this call. The CDR3 covers 15 residues. The germline gives CDR1 MNHNS, CDR2 SASEGT. The CDR3 protein is CASSSTGGGNQPQHF.

V and J are TRBV5-4 and TRBJ2-1; TCRdb calls TRBD1, which cannot be checked without DNA. Germline lookup yields CDR1 SGHNT and CDR2 YYREEE (reference sequence). The CDR3 runs to 15 residues. The CDR3: CASSLKRERGNEQFF.

The J gene is TRBJ1-2, the V gene TRBV6-6. CDR1 and CDR2 from the germline V gene are MNHNY and SVGAGI (reference sequence). The CDR3 extends over 14 amino acids. This CDR3 reads CASSYSGFNYGYTF.

The chain joins TRBV30 to TRBJ2-7. Looked up from germline, CDR1 is GTSNPN and CDR2 is SVGIG (reference sequence). The CDR3 consists of 12 residues. The CDR3 sequence: CAWKDRSYEQYF.

This clonotype is identified as medium-sized from frequency. The chain uses TRBV19 and TRBJ2-7; TCRdb returns TRBD1, unconfirmable since there is no DNA. Germline CDR1 and CDR2: LNHDA and SQIVND (reference sequence). The CDR3 runs to 13 residues. The chain's CDR3 is CASSTGHSYEQYF.

This clonotype counts as medium-sized by frequency. The chain couples TRBV29-1 to TRBJ2-7; checking the TCRdb D call of TRBD1 is not possible without DNA. The CDR3 contains 14 residues. The V gene's germline CDR1 is SQVTM and CDR2 ANQGSEA. The CDR3 sequence is CSVAVGQGANEQYF.

This clonotype registers medium-sized by frequency. The gene calls are TRBV30 and TRBJ1-6. Germline lookup yields CDR1 GTSNPN and CDR2 SVGIG (reference sequence). The CDR3 runs to 12 residues. The CDR3 loop is CAWSGEGKSLHF.

V gene TRBV20-1 combines with J gene TRBJ2-1; TCRdb calls TRBD2, which cannot be checked without DNA. The length of the CDR3 is 16 residues. Germline CDR1 is DFQATT and CDR2 is SNEGSKA (reference sequence). The CDR3 sequence: CSASLAGGPSYNEQFF.

The chain combines TRBV6-5 with TRBJ1-2. Germline CDR1 is MNHEY and CDR2 is SVGAGI. The CDR3 is 18 residues long. The CDR3 sequence: CASRRGMEGSTNNYGYTF.

According to its frequency, this clonotype is medium-sized. The chain has TRBV18 and TRBJ1-2; the D call from TCRdb, TRBD1, cannot be confirmed without DNA. Germline V CDR1 and CDR2: KGHSH, LQKENI. The CDR3 has 15 amino acids. The chain's CDR3 is CASSGPLLALVSYTF.

By frequency, this clonotype registers medium-sized. V usage is TRBV6-1 and J usage is TRBJ2-2; the D call from TCRdb, TRBD2, cannot be confirmed without DNA. The CDR3 consists of 15 residues. The germline gives CDR1 MNHNS, CDR2 SASEGT. The CDR3 is CASSEKAGEAGELFF.

J is TRBJ1-2 and V is TRBV19; TCRdb returns TRBD1, unconfirmable since there is no DNA. Germline V CDR1 and CDR2: LNHDA, SQIVND (reference sequence). The CDR3 totals 16 residues. CDR3 sequence: CASSIDLPGPGGGYTF.

The chain combines TRBV20-1 with TRBJ1-5; the D call of TRBD1 rests on TCRdb alone, since no DNA is present to check it. CDR3 length: 13 amino acids. In germline, CDR1 is DFQATT, CDR2 SNEGSKA (reference sequence). The CDR3 loop is CSAPGGTNQPQHF.

V usage is TRBV15 and J usage is TRBJ2-6. The CDR3 totals 17 residues. Germline CDR1 and CDR2: LNHNV and YYDKDF (reference sequence). The CDR3 is CATSRTRQTSGANVLTF.

This clonotype counts as medium-sized by frequency. The chain's CDR3 is CASSPGRGTISYEQYF. The chain links TRBV27 to TRBJ2-7; TCRdb's D call of TRBD1 is untestable without DNA. This CDR3 contains 16 residues. The germline CDR1 and CDR2 sequences are MNHEY and SMNVEV (reference sequence).

This clonotype is called medium-sized (0.01 to 0.1%) based on its frequency. The chain links TRBV27 to TRBJ1-2; with no DNA, the TCRdb D assignment of TRBD1 cannot be verified. The CDR3 totals 14 residues. Germline loops: CDR1 MNHEY, CDR2 SMNVEV (reference sequence). The CDR3 region is CASSLRQGRWSYTF.

The chain couples TRBV6-1 to TRBJ2-7; TCRdb picks TRBD1, but there is no DNA to check that call. Germline V gives CDR1 MNHNS, CDR2 SASEGT. The CDR3 length is 14 residues. CDR3 loop: CASSLPRGTYEQYF.

The rearrangement joins TRBV27 to TRBJ2-7; lacking DNA, the TRBD2 call made by TCRdb goes unchecked. Germline CDR1 MNHEY, CDR2 SMNVEV (reference sequence). The CDR3 totals 15 residues. The CDR3 loop reads CASSLLAGLTYEQYF.

This clonotype is deemed medium-sized (0.01 to 0.1%) by its frequency. This chain connects TRBV19 to TRBJ2-2. The CDR3 length is 15 residues. Germline CDR1 is LNHDA and CDR2 is SQIVND (reference sequence). CDR3 amino acids: CASSRTSLDPGELFF.